This record looks at one T cell receptor beta chain sequence and its context. Its antigen is not known. This entry belongs to a study of beta chain features in type 1 diabetes. Study-wide points: Junctions at VDJ sites from type 1 diabetes patients had fewer insertions and more deletions. The influence of HLA type on TCRB rearrangement stayed undetermined. Moderate yet significant TCRB CDR3 shortening was seen in Type 1 diabetes patients in all four CD4+ subsets.

The study reverse transcribed the entire isolated RNA, so it sequenced expressed TCRB transcripts. Assay: immunoSEQ multiplex PCR; the TCRdb copy retains only in-frame clones and omits some. In the table there are 150,000 to 170,000 clones, about 7.3% of which are singletons. A single heparinised draw of approximately 110 mL on average was taken per donor. In germline, CDR1 is LGHNA, CDR2 YNFKEQ. V lost 4 bases to trimming and J lost 5 bases; unmatched junction nucleotides: 8. This CDR3 has 15 amino acids. The specimen was central memory CD4+ T cells from blood. The receptor's source is a man aged 18 to 30 in good health. The J gene is TRBJ1-2, the V gene TRBV4-2; 9 bases line up with TRBD1. The CDR3 protein is CASSLKGQGDYGYTF. DNA for the CDR3: TGTGCCAGCAGCCTGAAGGGACAGGGAGATTATGGCTACACCTTC.